Listed below are T cell receptor beta chains from one sample, sequenced in a study of shared clonotypes between healthy human individuals. Here immunoSEQ multiplex PCR was the method, and the copy in TCRdb shows in-frame clones only, minus some. The sample has about 1.1 million clones, 75% to 80% seen once. The specimen sequenced was memory CD4+ T cells from PBMCs. These receptor sequences come from a man between 18 and 29 years old in good health. Some clones in this sample may be carry-over from other donors' samples. The CDR3 runs from the conserved cysteine through the conserved F or W.

>TRBJ2-7|TRBV28
CASSFGALNYEQYF
>TRBJ1-1|TRBV5-6
CASTWMFGQGITEAFF
>TRBJ1-4|TRBV9
CASSGTGANEKLFF
>TRBJ2-3|TRBV28
CASSLGGTPTDTQYF
>TRBJ1-1|TRBV27
CASSNRGLHTEAFF
>TRBJ2-2|TRBV9
CASGQTNTGELFF
>TRBJ2-1|TRBV7-9
CASTLGGSYNEQFF
>TRBJ2-7|TRBV5-1
CASSPEGQSWQYF
>TRBJ1-3|TRBV7-3
CASSLTAAGNTIYF
>TRBJ2-2|TRBV29-1
CSVEGTGELFF
>TRBJ2-3|TRBV21-1
CASSIKAGSTDTQYF
>TRBJ1-1|TRBV7-9
CASSFSEDTEAFF
>TRBJ2-3|TRBV7-2
CASSLGSSGRTDTQYF
>TRBJ2-1|TRBV28
CASRRRTSAVRGYNEQFF
>TRBJ1-1|TRBV7-2
CASSLGSWGTEAFF
>TRBJ1-5|TRBV30
CAWSVGRRGLSDQPQHF
>TRBJ1-5|TRBV2
CASSEQGQPQHF
>TRBJ1-1|TRBV7-9
CASSANLGQGASRPEAFF
>TRBJ2-5|TRBV9
CASSLQGAQWRETQYF
>TRBJ1-2|TRBV5-4
CASSPDTSNYGYTF
>TRBJ1-2|TRBV5-1
CASSSGTGGSYTF
>TRBJ2-3|TRBV6-6
CASSYVDTDTQYF
>TRBJ1-6|TRBV6-6
CASSWVGGNSPLHF
>TRBJ2-2|TRBV5-1
CASSSEGAGELFF
>TRBJ2-2|TRBV5-1
CASTGQGTGELFF